Its frequency marks the clone carrying this T cell receptor (beta chain) as medium-sized. Its antigen is still unknown. This entry belongs to a study of CXCR3-negative and CXCR3-positive naive CD8 T cells. Study findings and constraints: TRBV-TRBJ usage was similar across naive CXCR3 subsets but distinct in memory cells. In cryopreserved cells, CXCR3 expression partially decreased, and fresh PBMCs were used in most assays. Sequencing showed both naive subsets with comparably high diversity, and memory CD8+ cells much lower.

Each TRB cDNA library was prepared by 5' RACE (with UMI labels). TCRdb reprocessed the 5' RACE reads and stores each CDR3 protein as one record, lacking DNA. This repertoire includes 8,000 to 10,000 distinct CDR3 sequences. The CDR3 runs 16 residues. CDR1 and CDR2 from the germline V gene are LGHNA and YNFKEQ. The V and J genes are TRBV4-2 and TRBJ1-2; checking the TCRdb D call of TRBD1 is not possible without DNA. This clonotype originated in a human donor in good health. Some clones in this sample may be carry-over from other donors' samples. The sequenced sample was naive CXCR3- CD8+ T cells from blood. The subset was: CD45RO-CCR7+CD27+CD95- naive CD8+ T cells lacking CXCR3 (TNR3-). CDR3: CASSQDGTGYAYGYTF.